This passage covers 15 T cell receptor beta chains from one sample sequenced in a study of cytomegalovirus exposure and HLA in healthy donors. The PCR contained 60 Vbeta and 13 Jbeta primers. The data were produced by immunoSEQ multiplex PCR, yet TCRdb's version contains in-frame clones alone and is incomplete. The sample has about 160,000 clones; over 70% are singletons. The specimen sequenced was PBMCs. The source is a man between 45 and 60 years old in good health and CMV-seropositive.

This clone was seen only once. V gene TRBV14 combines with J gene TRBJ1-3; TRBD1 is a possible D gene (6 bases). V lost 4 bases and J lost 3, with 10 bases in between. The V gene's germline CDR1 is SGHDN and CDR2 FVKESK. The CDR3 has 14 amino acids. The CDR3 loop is CASSPTGRGNTIYF. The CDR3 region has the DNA TGTGCCAGCAGCCCAACAGGGCGTGGAAACACCATATATTTT.

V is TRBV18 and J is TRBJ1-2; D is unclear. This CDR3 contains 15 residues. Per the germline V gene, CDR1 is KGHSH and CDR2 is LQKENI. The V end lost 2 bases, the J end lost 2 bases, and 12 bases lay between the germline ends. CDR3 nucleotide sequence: TGTGCCAGCTCACCAGTGGGGAGTGGGAACTATGGCTACACCTTC. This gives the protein CASSPVGSGNYGYTF.

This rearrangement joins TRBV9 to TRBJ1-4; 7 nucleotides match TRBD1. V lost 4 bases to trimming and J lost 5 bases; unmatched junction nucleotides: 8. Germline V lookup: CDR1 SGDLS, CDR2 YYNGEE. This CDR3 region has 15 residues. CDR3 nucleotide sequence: TGTGCCAGCAGCACGACAGGGACAGAAAATGAAAAACTGTTTTTT. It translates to CASSTTGTENEKLFF.

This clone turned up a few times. DNA of the CDR3: TGTGCCAGCAGCGTAATTGGAGCCAACACTGAAGCTTTCTTT. This codes for CASSVIGANTEAFF. The chain employs TRBV9 and TRBJ1-1; D is undetermined. Between the trimmed V and J ends, which lost 1 base and 2 bases, there was a span of 9 bases. The CDR3 covers 14 residues. In germline, CDR1 is SGDLS, CDR2 YYNGEE.

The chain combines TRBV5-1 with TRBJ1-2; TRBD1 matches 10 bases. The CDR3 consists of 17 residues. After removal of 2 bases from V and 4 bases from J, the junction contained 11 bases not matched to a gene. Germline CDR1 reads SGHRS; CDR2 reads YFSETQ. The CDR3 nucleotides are TGCGCCAGCAGCTTATCCGGGACAGGGGACAGCGGCTATGGCTACACCTTC. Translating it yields CASSLSGTGDSGYGYTF.

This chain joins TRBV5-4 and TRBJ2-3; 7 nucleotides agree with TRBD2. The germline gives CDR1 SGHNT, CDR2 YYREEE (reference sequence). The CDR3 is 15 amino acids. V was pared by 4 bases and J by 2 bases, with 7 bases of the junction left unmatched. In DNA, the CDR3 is TGTGCCAGCAGCGGGTGGGAGGGCCCCACAGATACGCAGTATTTT. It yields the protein CASSGWEGPTDTQYF.

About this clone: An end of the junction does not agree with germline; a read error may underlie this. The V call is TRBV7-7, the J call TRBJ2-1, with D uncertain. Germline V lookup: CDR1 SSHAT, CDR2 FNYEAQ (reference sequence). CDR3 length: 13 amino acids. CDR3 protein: CASSNSWRGEQFF. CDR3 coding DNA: TGTGCTAGCAGCAATAGTTGGCGCGGTGAGCAGTTCTTC.

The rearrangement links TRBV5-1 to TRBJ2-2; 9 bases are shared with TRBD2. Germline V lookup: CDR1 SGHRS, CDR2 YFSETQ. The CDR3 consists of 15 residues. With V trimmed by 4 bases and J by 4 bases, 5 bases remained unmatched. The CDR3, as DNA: TGCGCCAGCAGCAGCGGGAGGACGGGCACCGGGGAGCTGTTTTTT. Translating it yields CASSSGRTGTGELFF.

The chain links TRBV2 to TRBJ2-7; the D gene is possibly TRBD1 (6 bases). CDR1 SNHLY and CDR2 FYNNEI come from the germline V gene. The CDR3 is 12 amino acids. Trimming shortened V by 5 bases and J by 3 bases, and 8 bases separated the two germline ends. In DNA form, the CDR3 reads TGTGCCAGCAGTCGGGACAACTACGAGCAGTACTTC. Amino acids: CASSRDNYEQYF.

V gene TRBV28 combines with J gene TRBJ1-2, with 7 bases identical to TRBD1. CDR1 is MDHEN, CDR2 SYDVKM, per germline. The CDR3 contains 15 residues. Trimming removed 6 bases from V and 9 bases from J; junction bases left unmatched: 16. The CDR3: CASRPPGGGLSRYTF. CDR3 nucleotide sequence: TGTGCCAGCAGACCCCCAGGGGGAGGCCTTAGTCGCTACACCTTC.

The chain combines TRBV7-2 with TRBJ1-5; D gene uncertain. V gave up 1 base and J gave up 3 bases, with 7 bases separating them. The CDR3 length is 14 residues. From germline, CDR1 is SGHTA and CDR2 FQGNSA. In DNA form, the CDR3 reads TGTGCCAGCAGCTTAGGCCAGGTCAATCAGCCCCAGCATTTT. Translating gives CASSLGQVNQPQHF.

The CDR3 DNA reads as TGTGCCAGCAGCCAAGATCTCTACGGAGCAGAAGATACGCAGTATTTT. Residues: CASSQDLYGAEDTQYF. The V gene is TRBV4-2, the J gene TRBJ2-3; D is ambiguous. V was cut by 0 bases and J by 5 bases, with 15 bases left in between. Germline CDR1 and CDR2: LGHNA and YNFKEQ. The CDR3 extends over 16 amino acids.

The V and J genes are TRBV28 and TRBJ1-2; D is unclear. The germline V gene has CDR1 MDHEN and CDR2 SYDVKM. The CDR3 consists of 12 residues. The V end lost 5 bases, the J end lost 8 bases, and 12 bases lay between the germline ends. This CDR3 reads CASSPLLQGYTF. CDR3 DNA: TGTGCCAGCAGTCCCCTACTCCAAGGCTACACCTTC.

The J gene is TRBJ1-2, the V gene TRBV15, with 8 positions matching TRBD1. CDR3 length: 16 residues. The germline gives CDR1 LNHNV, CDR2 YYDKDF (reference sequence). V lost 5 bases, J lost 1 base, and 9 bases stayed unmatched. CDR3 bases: TGTGCCACCAGCCCCAGGGGGCAGAGCTTTAACTATGGCTACACCTTC. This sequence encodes CATSPRGQSFNYGYTF. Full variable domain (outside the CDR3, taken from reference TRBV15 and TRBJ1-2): DAMVIQNPRYQVTQFGKPVTLSCSQTLNHNVMYWYQQKSSQAPKLLFHYYDKDFNNEADTPDNFQSRRPNTSFCFLDIRSPGLGDTAMYLCATSPRGQSFNYGYTFGSGTRLTVV.

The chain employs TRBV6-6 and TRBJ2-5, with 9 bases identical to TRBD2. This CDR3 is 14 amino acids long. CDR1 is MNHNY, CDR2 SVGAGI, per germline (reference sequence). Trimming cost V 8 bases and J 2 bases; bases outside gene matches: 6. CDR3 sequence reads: CASCGGGDQETQYF. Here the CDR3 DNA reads TGTGCCAGCTGCGGCGGGGGGGATCAAGAGACCCAGTACTTC.